This is a list of T cell receptor beta chains from one sample in a study of T cell responses to AZD1222 COVID-19 vaccine. Assay used: immunoSEQ multiplex PCR; TCRdb lists only in-frame clones, some missing. The sample contains 110,000 to 150,000 clones, approximately 95% of which appear only once. Material: peripheral blood, obtained on day 0 of MenACWY control vaccination. These receptors were obtained from an adult in good health. The CDR3 runs from the conserved cysteine through the conserved F or W. The order of the fields is J gene, V gene, D gene, CDR3 protein, CDR3 DNA. The D gene is left open where the match is weak.

j_call: TRBJ2-7; v_call: TRBV20-1; d_call: .; cdr3_aa: CSASLVYEQYF; cdr3_nt: TGCAGTGCTAGCTTGGTGTACGAGCAGTACTTC
j_call: TRBJ2-3; v_call: TRBV25-1; d_call: .; cdr3_aa: CASSSPKSADTQYF; cdr3_nt: TGTGCCAGCAGCAGCCCCAAGTCCGCAGATACGCAGTATTTT
j_call: TRBJ2-7; v_call: TRBV28; d_call: .; cdr3_aa: CASSFSDSYEQYF; cdr3_nt: TGTGCCAGCAGTTTTTCAGACTCCTACGAGCAGTACTTC
j_call: TRBJ1-1; v_call: TRBV15; d_call: .; cdr3_aa: CATLGTGNTEAFF; cdr3_nt: TGTGCCACCTTAGGGACCGGTAACACTGAAGCTTTCTTT
j_call: TRBJ1-5; v_call: TRBV25-1; d_call: .; cdr3_aa: CASSDRAGSNQPQHF; cdr3_nt: TGTGCCAGCAGTGACAGGGCTGGTAGCAATCAGCCCCAGCATTTT
j_call: TRBJ2-1; v_call: TRBV5-6; d_call: .; cdr3_aa: CASIPTGRLDEQFF; cdr3_nt: TGTGCCAGCATCCCGACAGGGAGGTTGGATGAGCAGTTCTTC
j_call: TRBJ1-2; v_call: TRBV5-6; d_call: .; cdr3_aa: CASSLGRVSYGYTF; cdr3_nt: TGTGCCAGCAGCTTGGGACGGGTTTCCTATGGCTACACCTTC
j_call: TRBJ2-7; v_call: TRBV5-1; d_call: .; cdr3_aa: CASSLSPSSTSYEQYF; cdr3_nt: TGCGCCAGCAGCTTGAGTCCCAGCAGCACTTCCTACGAGCAGTACTTC
j_call: TRBJ1-1; v_call: TRBV3-1/TRBV3-2; d_call: TRBD1; cdr3_aa: CASSPLYRGPAFF; cdr3_nt: TGTGCCAGCAGCCCACTCTACAGGGGGCCAGCTTTCTTT
j_call: TRBJ1-2; v_call: TRBV7-2; d_call: .; cdr3_aa: CASRSKSQGTSGYTF; cdr3_nt: TGTGCCAGCAGATCTAAAAGTCAAGGGACGAGCGGCTACACCTTC
j_call: TRBJ1-1; v_call: TRBV4-3; d_call: .; cdr3_aa: CASSQDIGVRAFF; cdr3_nt: TGCGCCAGCAGCCAAGATATTGGGGTGAGGGCTTTCTTT
j_call: TRBJ2-5; v_call: TRBV14; d_call: TRBD2; cdr3_aa: CASSQVLSGIQETQYF; cdr3_nt: TGTGCCAGCAGCCAAGTTTTAAGCGGGATCCAAGAGACCCAGTACTTC
j_call: TRBJ1-2; v_call: TRBV4-3; d_call: .; cdr3_aa: CASSQDSLPEPYGYTF; cdr3_nt: TGCGCCAGCAGCCAAGATTCTCTTCCGGAGCCCTATGGCTACACCTTC
j_call: TRBJ2-1; v_call: TRBV2; d_call: TRBD2; cdr3_aa: CASRRLAGSYNEQFF; cdr3_nt: TGTGCCAGCAGGAGACTAGCGGGGTCCTACAATGAGCAGTTCTTC